Described below is a single T cell receptor beta chain sequence and its context. What it binds is unknown. Reverse transcribing all isolated RNA meant expressed TCRB transcripts were sequenced. Here immunoSEQ multiplex PCR was the method, and the copy in TCRdb shows in-frame clones only, minus some. The sample includes 250,000 to 300,000 clones, roughly an eighth of them seen just once. CDR1 and CDR2 from the germline V gene are SGDLS and YYNGEE. The CDR3 covers 15 residues. V lost 0 bases to trimming and J lost 4 bases; unmatched junction nucleotides: 3. The entry originates in a study of beta chain features in type 1 diabetes. Study results and limitations: Researchers report that Type 1 diabetes patients had moderately but significantly shorter TCRB CDR3s across all four CD4+ subsets.

This sequence joins TRBV9 and TRBJ2-1; TRBD2 matches at 8 bases. The source is a man aged 25-45 years with type 1 diabetes. Sequencing was done on a sample of naive CD4+ T cells from blood. The CDR3 nucleotides are TGTGCCAGCAGCGTAGCCGGGAGGGGATACAATGAGCAGTTCTTC. Translation gives CASSVAGRGYNEQFF.